This T cell receptor beta chain originates from a study of beta chain features in type 1 diabetes. Study context: Examined across all samples were around 110 million sorted cells.

The CDR3 contains 12 residues. From germline, CDR1 is SGHRS and CDR2 YFSETQ. V lost 5 bases to trimming and J lost 8 bases, with 11 bases between them. Investigators reverse transcribed all isolated RNA, so they sequenced expressed TCRB transcripts. Only in-frame clones appear in the TCRdb table, and some are missing; sequencing was by immunoSEQ multiplex PCR. The sample includes about 470,000 clones, approximately 31% of them seen just once. All sorted populations exceeded 95% purity. The sequence came from a man aged 18 to 35 in good health. Sequenced: naive CD4+ T cells from blood. The chain carries TRBV5-1 and TRBJ2-1; no clear D. CDR3 loop: CASSSWVDEQFF. For the CDR3, the DNA is TGCGCCAGCAGTTCTTGGGTTGATGAGCAGTTCTTC.